This T cell receptor beta chain was found in a study of shared clonotypes between healthy human individuals. TCRdb keeps only in-frame clones here, not all; method: immunoSEQ multiplex PCR. Of about 460,000 clones listed, 60% to 80% are singletons. The CDR3 runs 15 residues. Trimming removed 6 bases from V and 2 bases from J, with 17 bases in between. Germline CDR1 reads MDHEN; CDR2 reads SYDVKM. This chain connects TRBV28 to TRBJ2-7, with D possibly TRBD2 on 5 matching bases. The sequenced material came from PBMCs. The sequence was obtained from a woman aged 40 to 49 in good health. Some clones in this sample may be carry-over from other donors' samples. The CDR3 nucleotides read TGTGCCAGCAGGTTGTTTACAAGCGGTACCTACGAGCAGTACTTC. Protein sequence: CASRLFTSGTYEQYF. Together with reference TRBV28 and TRBJ2-7, the CDR3 gives the full variable domain: DVKVTQSSRYLVKRTGEKVFLECVQDMDHENMFWYRQDPGLGLRLIYFSYDVKMKEKGDIPEGYSVSREKKERFSLILESASTNQTSMYLCASRLFTSGTYEQYFGPGTRLTVT.